What follows are 29 T cell receptor beta chains derived from one specimen sequenced in a study of CD8 T cells in ankylosing spondylitis. Findings and caveats of the study: A motif of fewer than ten highly homologous TCR beta variants was seen as apparently characteristic of ankylosing spondylitis blood.

For these receptors, no antigen is known. TCRdb re-called the 5' RACE reads with MiXCR, one entry per CDR3 protein. The repertoire includes about 540,000 distinct CDR3 sequences, about 13% of them detected once, and nearly 7% sits in the top ten. The sequenced sample was blood, either unsorted or a sorted T cell fraction (not recorded which). These receptors originate from a male donor with ankylosing spondylitis.

This clonotype was seen a few times. The chain links TRBV2 to TRBJ2-3, with 9 bases fitting TRBD1. In germline, CDR1 is SNHLY, CDR2 FYNNEI. This CDR3 spans 15 amino acids. Trimming removed 4 bases from V and 2 bases from J; junction bases left unmatched: 4. CDR3 amino acids: CASSVGQGNTDTQYF. Written as DNA, the CDR3 is TGTGCCAGCAGTGTAGGACAGGGGAACACAGATACGCAGTATTTT. Drawing the rest from reference TRBV2 and TRBJ2-3, the complete variable domain is EPEVTQTPSHQVTQMGQEVILRCVPISNHLYFYWYRQILGQKVEFLVSFYNNEISEKSEIFDDQFSVERPDGSNFTLKIRSTKLEDSAMYFCASSVGQGNTDTQYFGPGTRLTVL.

This clonotype was recorded a few times. The chain carries TRBV20-1 and TRBJ2-2; 7 bases fit TRBD2. With V trimmed by 6 bases and J by 5 bases, 3 bases remained unmatched. The germline V gene has CDR1 DFQATT and CDR2 SNEGSKA (reference sequence). The CDR3 totals 12 residues. The CDR3 protein is CSAPRETGELFF. CDR3 DNA sequence: TGCAGTGCGCCGCGGGAGACCGGGGAGCTGTTTTTT.

In its sample, this clonotype was seen a few times. The rearrangement uses TRBV10-2 and TRBJ1-4, with 8 bases identical to TRBD1. Germline V gene sequence: CDR1 WSHSY, CDR2 SAAADI. Trimming took 6 bases from V and 8 from J; bases not matched to a gene: 8. The CDR3 totals 14 residues. CDR3 in DNA: TGCGCCAGCAGGGAACAGGGGGGATACGAAAAACTGTTTTTT. This translates into CASREQGGYEKLFF.

The J gene is TRBJ1-2, the V gene TRBV3-1; 9 bases align to TRBD1. V shed 2 bases, J shed 8 bases, and the junction held 9 bases outside the gene matches. The CDR3 has 15 residues. Germline CDR1 LGHDT, CDR2 YNNKEL (reference sequence). CDR3 loop: CASSQMTGGTWGYTF. DNA for the CDR3: TGTGCCAGCAGCCAAATGACAGGGGGAACCTGGGGCTACACCTTC.

The chain carries TRBV16 and TRBJ1-4, with D hard to call. The length of the CDR3 is 14 residues. The V gene's germline CDR1 is KGHSY and CDR2 FQNENV. V lost 3 bases to trimming and J lost 8 bases, with 13 bases between them. CDR3 in DNA: TGTGCCAGCAGCCAGTCCGGGATAGGCGAAAAACTGTTTTTT. It translates to CASSQSGIGEKLFF.

The DNA for the CDR3 is TGTGCCAGCAGCCAAACCGGGACCGGCTCTAACTATGGCTACACCTTC. Translation gives CASSQTGTGSNYGYTF. The chain employs TRBV7-2 and TRBJ1-2, with a tentative D call TRBD1 (5 bases). Germline CDR1 and CDR2: SGHTA and FQGNSA. The V end was cut by 5 bases, the J end by 0 bases, with 16 bases between. The CDR3 totals 16 residues.

The CDR3 sequence is CASSQGNGRDEQFF. CDR3 DNA sequence: TGTGCCAGCAGCCAAGGTAATGGGAGGGATGAGCAGTTCTTC. The chain recombines TRBV3-1 with TRBJ2-1; 7 bases match TRBD2. Germline V lookup: CDR1 LGHDT, CDR2 YNNKEL (reference sequence). The J segment lost 8 bases and the V segment lost 1 base, leaving 5 bases of the junction unmatched. This CDR3 has 14 amino acids.

This clonotype was seen more than once but under ten times. The chain joins TRBV20-1 to TRBJ1-1; a possible D gene is TRBD1 (5 bases). The length of the CDR3 is 13 residues. The germline V and J ends were trimmed by 6 bases and 0 bases, with 11 bases remaining between them. CDR1 and CDR2 from the germline V gene are DFQATT and SNEGSKA (reference sequence). The CDR3 sequence is CSAVEGLNTEAFF. The CDR3, as DNA: TGCAGTGCCGTCGAGGGGTTGAACACTGAAGCTTTCTTT.

Ten or more counts support this clonotype. J is TRBJ2-3 and V is TRBV15, with D perhaps matching TRBD1 or TRBD2 (5 bases each). V lost 1 base and J 4 bases, leaving 6 bases between the germline ends. The CDR3 has 13 residues. CDR1 is LNHNV, CDR2 YYDKDF, per germline (reference sequence). This chain's CDR3 is CATSRVGADTQYF. CDR3 DNA sequence: TGTGCCACCAGCAGAGTGGGGGCAGATACGCAGTATTTT.

This clonotype showed up just a few times. V and J are TRBV20-1 and TRBJ1-5; D possibly corresponds to TRBD1 (6 bases). The CDR3 runs 16 residues. Deletions cut 2 bases from V and 7 bases from J, with 21 bases between. Germline V CDR1 and CDR2: DFQATT, SNEGSKA (reference sequence). The CDR3 here is CSARPGAGAGGQPQHF. CDR3 bases: TGCAGTGCTAGACCCGGGGCAGGGGCTGGGGGGCAGCCCCAGCATTTT.

V gene TRBV5-4 combines with J gene TRBJ1-6; unclear D gene. The V end was cut by 6 bases, the J end by 0 bases, with 13 bases between. There are 16 residues in the CDR3. Germline CDR1 reads SGHNT; CDR2 reads YYREEE (reference sequence). CDR3: CASTQSPSSYNSPLHF. The CDR3 coding sequence is TGTGCCAGCACCCAATCGCCTAGCTCCTATAATTCACCCCTCCACTTT.

J is TRBJ2-1 and V is TRBV6-1, with TRBD2 matching 10 bases. The V segment lost 5 bases and the J segment 6 bases; nucleotides outside the gene matches: 13. Germline CDR1 is MNHNS and CDR2 is SASEGT. The CDR3 sequence is 17 residues long. The CDR3 spells CASSTSSTSGIVNEQFF. CDR3 DNA sequence: TGTGCCAGCAGTACCTCCTCTACTAGCGGGATTGTCAATGAGCAGTTCTTC.

The chain employs TRBV20-1 and TRBJ2-7; the D call may be TRBD1 or TRBD2 (5 bases each). Deletions cut 0 bases from V and 3 bases from J, with 21 bases between. Germline loops: CDR1 DFQATT, CDR2 SNEGSKA (reference sequence). The CDR3 extends over 17 amino acids. This CDR3 reads CSARDSLGRVTYYEQYF. In DNA, the CDR3 is TGCAGTGCTAGAGATTCGTTGGGACGGGTAACCTACTACGAGCAGTACTTC.

The rearrangement joins TRBV20-1 to TRBJ1-1, with D uncertain. The CDR3 loop spans 13 amino acids. The germline V gene has CDR1 DFQATT and CDR2 SNEGSKA (reference sequence). V lost 5 bases, J lost 1 base, and 11 bases lay in between. This chain's CDR3 is CSARDSWNTEAFF. In DNA form, the CDR3 reads TGCAGTGCTCGTGATTCTTGGAACACTGAAGCTTTCTTT.

This clonotype was observed a few times. This sequence joins TRBV9 and TRBJ2-3, with 14 bases fitting TRBD2. From germline, CDR1 is SGDLS and CDR2 YYNGEE. CDR3 length: 16 residues. V was clipped by 4 bases and J by 3 bases; unmatched bases: 4. This CDR3 is CASSTGTSGRTDTQYF. CDR3 DNA sequence: TGTGCCAGCAGCACTGGGACTAGCGGGAGAACAGATACGCAGTATTTT. Together with reference TRBV9 and TRBJ2-3, the CDR3 gives the full variable domain: DSGVTQTPKHLITATGQRVTLRCSPRSGDLSVYWYQQSLDQGLQFLIQYYNGEERAKGNILERFSAQQFPDLHSELNLSSLELGDSALYFCASSTGTSGRTDTQYFGPGTRLTVL.

This clonotype was counted a few times. The chain links TRBV3-1 to TRBJ2-2; no reliable D call. Germline assignment: CDR1 LGHDT and CDR2 YNNKEL (reference sequence). V lost 0 bases to trimming and J lost 6 bases, with 8 bases between them. The CDR3 covers 14 residues. CDR3 in DNA: TGTGCCAGCAGCCAAGAGGTAACCTCCGGGGAGCTGTTTTTT. Its translation: CASSQEVTSGELFF. The full variable domain, its missing parts supplied by reference TRBV3-1 and TRBJ2-2, is DTAVSQTPKYLVTQMGNDKSIKCEQNLGHDTMYWYKQDSKKFLKIMFSYNNKELIINETVPNRFSPKSPDKAHLNLHINSLELGDSAVYFCASSQEVTSGELFFGEGSRLTVL.

V gene TRBV3-1 combines with J gene TRBJ2-2, with a tentative D call TRBD1 (5 bases). The V gene's germline CDR1 is LGHDT and CDR2 YNNKEL (reference sequence). The germline V and J ends were trimmed by 5 bases and 7 bases, with 11 bases remaining between them. The CDR3 is 13 residues long. The CDR3 coding sequence is TGTGCCAGCAGCGGCCAGGGTGGCGGGGAGCTGTTTTTT. Its protein product is CASSGQGGGELFF.

The chain employs TRBV4-2 and TRBJ2-5; D is perhaps TRBD1 (5 bases). V was shortened by 0 bases and J by 4 bases, with 12 bases between the two germline ends. Germline V CDR1 and CDR2: LGHNA, YNFKEQ. The length of the CDR3 is 15 residues. CDR3: CASSQDSQGVETQYF. The CDR3 region has the DNA TGTGCCAGCAGCCAAGATTCCCAGGGTGTAGAGACCCAGTACTTC.

CDR3 in amino acids: CASSSLGQGGDCYTF. CDR3 coding DNA: TGCGCCAGCAGCTCCTTAGGACAGGGGGGCGACTGCTACACCTTC. The V gene is TRBV5-1, the J gene TRBJ1-2, with 10 bases fitting TRBD1. Germline V gene sequence: CDR1 SGHRS, CDR2 YFSETQ. After removal of 3 bases from V and 9 bases from J, the junction contained 11 bases not matched to a gene. The CDR3 extends over 15 amino acids.

In this sample, this clonotype turned up a few times. The V gene is TRBV7-9, the J gene TRBJ2-6; D may correspond to TRBD1 or TRBD2 (5 bases each). Germline V gene lookup returns CDR1 SEHNR and CDR2 FQNEAQ (reference sequence). The CDR3 contains 16 residues. V gave up 5 bases and J gave up 3 bases, with 14 bases separating them. In DNA, the CDR3 is TGTGCCAGCAGCCATGGTGAGGGGCGTGGGGCCAACGTCCTGACTTTC. Protein sequence: CASSHGEGRGANVLTF.

The V and J genes are TRBV21-1 and TRBJ2-1; the DNA was not used to check the table's D call, TRBD1. TRBV21-1 corresponds to a pseudogene. CDR3 size: 13 residues. Here the CDR3 DNA reads TGTGCCAGCAGCACCGGGACGGACAATGAGCAGTTCTTC. Its protein is CASSTGTDNEQFF.

The chain is built from TRBV5-6 and TRBJ2-7; D possibly matches TRBD1 or TRBD2 (5 bases each). CDR1 SGHDT and CDR2 YYEEEE come from the germline V gene. The CDR3 runs 15 residues. V was trimmed by 4 bases and J by 0 bases, leaving 14 bases between them. For the CDR3, the DNA is TGTGCCAGCAGCACCCGGGACGCCAGCTCCTACGAGCAGTACGTC. This translates into CASSTRDASSYEQYV.

The chain links TRBV7-2 to TRBJ2-7; perhaps TRBD2 as D (6 bases). V gave up 3 bases and J gave up 0 bases, with 9 bases separating them. Germline lookup yields CDR1 SGHTA and CDR2 FQGNSA. The CDR3 sequence is 14 residues long. The CDR3 protein is CASSFTAGSYEQYF. DNA of the CDR3: TGTGCCAGCAGCTTTACAGCGGGCTCCTACGAGCAGTACTTC.

This clonotype was counted between two and nine times. This chain joins TRBV6-2 or TRBV6-3 and TRBJ1-2, with 9 bases fitting TRBD1. CDR1 and CDR2 from the germline V gene are MNHEY and SVGEGT. Losses at the gene ends were 5 bases for V and 8 bases for J; bases not matched to a gene: 9. The CDR3 extends over 14 amino acids. The CDR3 nucleotides are TGTGCCAGCAGTGACCGGACAGGGGCAGAGGGCTACACCTTC. It yields the protein CASSDRTGAEGYTF.

The chain carries TRBV28 and TRBJ2-7; D not resolved. From germline, CDR1 is MDHEN and CDR2 SYDVKM. This CDR3 comprises 14 residues. With 2 bases removed from V and 9 bases from J, the gap between germline ends came to 17 bases. The CDR3 sequence: CASSLRGRQWGQYF. CDR3 nucleotides: TGTGCCAGCAGTTTAAGAGGACGGCAGTGGGGGCAGTACTTC.

The chain employs TRBV18 and TRBJ2-5; a weak D match, TRBD2 (6 bases). This CDR3 contains 13 residues. V was pared by 5 bases and J by 5 bases, with 12 bases between. CDR1 is KGHSH and CDR2 is LQKENI in the germline V gene. The DNA of the CDR3 is TGTGCCAGCTCAGAGCGGGCTGCGGAGACCCAGTACTTC. Protein sequence: CASSERAAETQYF.

This clonotype has ten or more counts. This chain joins TRBV12-3 or TRBV12-4 and TRBJ2-7; TRBD1 matches 8 bases. V lost 5 bases and J lost 2; bases outside the gene matches: 5. The CDR3 length is 14 residues. The CDR3 nucleotides read TGTGCCAGCAGTCCCTGGGACAGGACCTACGAGCAGTACTTC. The encoded protein is CASSPWDRTYEQYF.

This clonotype was counted between two and nine times. The rearrangement joins TRBV5-1 to TRBJ1-5; 8 bases are a match to TRBD1. The CDR3 loop spans 14 amino acids. Germline values: CDR1 SGHRS, CDR2 YFSETQ. Unmatched junction bases numbered 5, after V lost 4 bases and J lost 5 bases. CDR3 coding DNA: TGCGCCAGCAGCCCAGGGGGCTGGGATCAGCCCCAGCATTTT. This gives the protein CASSPGGWDQPQHF. Full variable domain (remainder filled in from reference TRBV5-1 and TRBJ1-5): KAGVTQTPRYLIKTRGQQVTLSCSPISGHRSVSWYQQTPGQGLQFLFEYFSETQRNKGNFPGRFSGRQFSNSRSEMNVSTLELGDSALYLCASSPGGWDQPQHFGDGTRLSIL.

This clonotype was found a few times. This sequence joins TRBV5-5 and TRBJ1-1; D ambiguous. Trimming stripped 2 bases from V and 0 bases from J, with 8 bases between. Germline CDR1 and CDR2: SGHKS and YYEKEE (reference sequence). The CDR3 extends over 14 amino acids. This CDR3 is CASSFGRVNTEAFF. The CDR3 DNA reads TGTGCCAGCAGCTTTGGACGGGTGAACACTGAAGCTTTCTTT.